This T cell receptor beta chain appears in the sequencing data of a study of cytomegalovirus exposure and HLA in healthy donors (dated by TCRdb to between 2016 and 2019). A note on the overall study: According to an earlier analysis of 550 to 700 of the donors, about 179 million T cells yielded 120 million or so unique TCR beta sequences and approximately 280 Gb of sequence data. A later analysis re-analyzed previously published TCR beta repertoires from 550 to 700 donors and added high-resolution HLA genotyping to study TCR occurrence patterns. Donor age, sex, ethnicity and CMV serostatus were compiled alongside the repertoire data. Of the roughly 400 genotyped donors, approximately 82% fell in the genetic ancestry cluster associated with self-reported Caucasian donors. Both class I and class II loci were covered by HLA typing, at four-digit resolution. In addition to the first cohort of approximately 670 subjects, a separate validation cohort of 130 or so different subjects was used. On average, roughly 200,000 unique TCR beta nucleotide sequences were sequenced per donor among a few hundred genotyped donors of the cohort, with roughly 18% of those sequences being non-productive. Roughly 5 DR-DQ haplotypes were handled as single units for association and clustering, since linkage in the cohort was strong. Rather than drawing on any new phenotypic data, the later analysis identified candidate immune exposures from TCR beta sequences and the way those sequences occurred across donors. Using immunosequencing, the study profiled T cell repertoires from fewer than 850 subjects and related those repertoires to cytomegalovirus serostatus. Typing coverage varied by locus: roughly 629-640 donors for A, B, C, DRB1 and DQB1; under 550 for DQA1; 600 to 610 for DPA1; roughly 450 for DPB1. An early release that covered about 600 HLA-typed donors contained about 300 gigabases of sequencing data and some 87 million unique TCR sequences. The study aimed to test whether signatures of past pathogen exposure could be identified by cataloging public T cell receptors. An earlier analysis of several hundred of the donors used high-throughput TCR beta sequencing to judge whether each TCR beta V gene segment behaved as functional or pseudogenic. The study combined high-throughput TCR immunosequencing, statistical association of individual TCRs with disease status, and machine learning to predict cytomegalovirus infection status. All discovery cohort repertoires had been generated on a single sequencing platform. A later genetic analysis used genome-wide SNP genotypes for about 60% of the 666 donors, treating that subset as a discovery cohort. Study-level results and caveats: Across donors, most TCR sequences were observed very rarely, whereas some public TCRs were present in many individuals. The 87-base-pair reads could not distinguish some IMGT-functional V segments, including TRBV6-2 and TRBV6-3, so those segments were excluded. A total of 150 to 200 TCR beta chains were listed by the study as associated with cytomegalovirus. A cluster of highly shared sequence variants was judged likely to represent a technical artifact of the sequencing pipeline. An earlier analysis of some 560 of the donors showed that most TCR beta V segments appeared in productive rearrangements either about 90% or about 30% of the time, which broadly matched IMGT annotations. In a later analysis, TCR association rates were found to vary across HLA loci, with the most associated TCRs seen for DRB1 alleles and the fewest for HLA-C alleles. A further reported finding was that TCR beta sequences accurately predicted the HLA-A and HLA-B alleles for most subjects in the first cohort. In this cohort, only TCR beta chains were sequenced, and detectable features were limited by the absence of alpha or paired-chain data. Compared with the 666-donor mean, donors in an Asian-associated ancestry cluster had fewer N-insertions in productive TCRs, according to a later genetic analysis. When HLA alleles, especially DR and DQ, strongly co-occurred, TCR associations were difficult to assign to individual alleles. In a later analysis, several top co-occurrence clusters were reported to appear linked to parvovirus B19, influenza, CMV and Epstein-Barr virus. Because HLA typing was missing for some donors at each locus, association tests included only the typed subset. At a false discovery rate of 0.05, a later analysis linked about 17,000 TCR beta sequences to specific HLA alleles. Most CMV-associated TCR beta chains appeared to be HLA-restricted in a later analysis, and the HLA associations seemed to be driven largely by CMV exposure. For the cohort, immune exposure information was limited to CMV serostatus. The classifier was reported to diagnose cytomegalovirus status with high specificity and sensitivity in both the original and validation cohorts. Roughly 17 rarely observed V segments, including chromosome 9 orphons, were excluded from the earlier analysis of approximately 500 of the donors because counts were too low. Correlated functional status among segregating V segments might reflect linkage disequilibrium, but an unknown experimental factor could not be ruled out. A few of the identified cytomegalovirus-associated TCR beta chains were confirmed in vitro to be specific for cytomegalovirus antigens. In a later analysis, HLA-associated TCR beta chains showed more clonal expansion and lower generation probabilities than non-associated chains that were equally common. The authors suggested that the approach could potentially be generalized to other disease states and immunological phenotypes. Roughly uniform sequencing depth across donors was assumed in presence/absence analyses, although this assumption may not hold. A later genetic analysis associated a missense DCLRE1C variant with V-gene and J-gene trimming of TCR beta chains, and an independent cohort replicated the association.

The cohort comprised fewer than 700 healthy bone marrow donors. At the time of sampling, every cohort member was nominally healthy, though immune exposures that went unrecorded were likely present. The donor was CMV seronegative and was included in the group of a few hundred seronegative cohort members. Each donor provided a peripheral blood sample, and peripheral blood mononuclear cells were used for TCR beta sequencing. The Qiagen DNeasy Blood Extraction Kit was used to extract genomic DNA from the blood cell samples. About this clone itself: The antigen this receptor binds is unknown. Base quality data are lacking; no much larger clone is found one base away.

The CDR3 runs 13 amino acids, cysteine and phenylalanine included. CDR3 DNA is the only sequence kept; it has 39 bases, read in frame from the first base. A distance of 8 bases separates the germline ends of V and J, which lose 0 bases and 8 bases respectively. CDR1 MGHRA and CDR2 YSYEKL are derived from the germline V gene. The library was generated by the immunoSEQ multiplex PCR assay. A mixture of 60 forward primers for TCR Vbeta segments and 13 reverse primers for TCR Jbeta segments was used in the multiplex PCR. Amplification of the CDR3 region of rearranged TCR beta genes was performed with a multiplex PCR assay on genomic DNA. The amplified TCR beta libraries were sequenced on the Illumina HiSeq System as 87-base-pair reads. As for the original processing: A later analysis tallied about 77 million unique TCR beta chains across the 600 to 700 repertoires, and approximately 11 million of those chains were shared by two or more donors. Raw reads were error-corrected and collapsed into unique sequences by a nearest-neighbor algorithm in which closely related sequences were merged to remove PCR and sequencing errors. To assign V, D and J gene segments, CDR3 sequences were aligned to IMGT reference sequences. For a sequence to be retained, at least a six-nucleotide match to both a V gene segment and a J gene segment was required. A rearrangement was called productive if the CDR3 had no stop codons and remained in frame with V and J, and every other rearrangement was called non-productive. Following IMGT convention, CDR3 was defined as the stretch from the second conserved V-encoded cysteine to the conserved J-encoded phenylalanine. In an earlier analysis of 587 of the donors, sequences lacking an unambiguous match to a single V gene segment were excluded. An earlier analysis of a few hundred of the donors classified V segments as functional when productive rearrangements were above 56.7% and as segregating when the standard deviation between donors was above 5%. A statistical classification framework was built to diagnose cytomegalovirus status from the catalog of TCR beta chain sequences. V and J gene assignment, in a later analysis, came from comparing TCR nucleotide sequences with IMGT/GENE-DB human TR gene sequences. Using the TCRdist pipeline, a later analysis assigned CDR3 sequences along with most-parsimonious VDJ recombination scenarios. In a later analysis, each TCR beta chain was defined by its CDR3 amino acid sequence together with its V-gene family, and reads without a unique V-gene family were excluded. As a way to deal with suspected cross-contamination and a sequencing artifact, a later analysis dropped 592 nucleotide sequences that were highly shared and had low generation probability. In a later analysis, a clonal expansion index was calculated for each public chain from normalized within-repertoire ranks of inferred template counts. A later analysis computed generation probabilities with a VDJ recombination model fitted to out-of-frame rearrangements, and checked the results against IGoR. In a later analysis, TCR-TCR, TCR-HLA and TCR-CMV co-occurrence was scored with hypergeometric tests, and a repertoire-size bias correction was applied to TCR pairs. A later analysis estimated false discovery rates by permuting HLA or CMV assignments 20 times. In a later analysis, co-occurring TCRs were grouped using DBSCAN, and TCRdist sequence similarity was added for clustering within HLA-allele-positive subsets. Repertoires with fewer than 30,000 or more than 120,000 public chains, plus five repertoires with anomalous nucleotide sharing, were excluded from co-occurrence clustering. TCRdb took this table from immuneACCESS and kept in-frame rearrangements with V and J called. Such tables lack part of the clones; where checked against another copy, unresolved V genes explain under half of the gap, and the rest is unexplained. Clonal size and the V and J genes are those of that table, whereas D and trimming came from the DNA. The sample table contains over 90,000 clones; only one count was recorded for around 61% of them. Roughly 3.3% of the sample is held by the ten biggest clonotypes.

The sample consisted of PBMCs. The chain couples TRBV4-1 to TRBJ2-1; no D gene call is confident. The TCR comes from a woman between 50 and 59 years old in good health and CMV-seronegative. In nucleotides, the sequence is TGCGCCAGCAGCCAAGATAGTGGTTATGAGCAGTTCTTC. It translates to CASSQDSGYEQFF.